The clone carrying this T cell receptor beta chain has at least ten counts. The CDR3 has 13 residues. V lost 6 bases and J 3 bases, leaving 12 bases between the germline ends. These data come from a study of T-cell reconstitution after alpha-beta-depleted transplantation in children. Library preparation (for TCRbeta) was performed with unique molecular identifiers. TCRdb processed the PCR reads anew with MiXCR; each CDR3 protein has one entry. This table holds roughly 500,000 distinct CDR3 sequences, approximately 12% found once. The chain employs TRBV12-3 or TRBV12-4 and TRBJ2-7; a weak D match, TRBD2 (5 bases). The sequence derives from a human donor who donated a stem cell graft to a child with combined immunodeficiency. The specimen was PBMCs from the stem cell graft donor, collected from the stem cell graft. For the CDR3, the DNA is TGTGCCAGCAGGGAAGCGGCCCGCTACGAGCAGTACTTC. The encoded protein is CASREAARYEQYF.